This is a list of T cell receptor beta chains from one sample in a study of blood T cell repertoires in COVID-19. Profiled with immunoSEQ multiplex PCR; TCRdb holds only in-frame clones, not every one. Among some 400,000 clones, 90% were seen once, and the ten largest hold about 6.5%. The specimen sequenced was peripheral blood. The receptors shown here come from a man younger than 35 with active or convalescent COVID-19. CDR3s leave out the opening cysteine and the closing phenylalanine or tryptophan. A row's size may be missing; if present it is once, few, many or a size class.

>TRBV19|TRBJ2-1|13|once
ASRPIERGYNEQF
>TRBV7-8|TRBJ2-7|13|-
ASSLISGGPYEQY
>TRBV5-1|TRBJ2-3|13|-
ASSLYQGGTDTQY
>TRBV28|TRBJ1-5|12|-
ASRATGDGQPQH
>TRBV6-4|TRBJ2-1|11|-
ASSAGTSREQF
>TRBV2|TRBJ2-7|9|-
ASRLVYEQY
>TRBV5-5|TRBJ1-1|14|-
ASSFRGTGVRTEAF
>TRBV6-2/TRBV6-3|TRBJ2-1|14|-
ASSYSVGLAGDEQF
>TRBV9|TRBJ2-7|12|-
ASSPRAGGYEQY
>TRBV5-1|TRBJ1-2|13|once
ASSLVDRDYYGYT
>TRBV6-6|TRBJ2-7|12|-
ASSSLQGAREQY
>TRBV4-3|TRBJ1-1|12|once
ASSPIAGNTEAF
>TRBV18|TRBJ1-6|13|-
ASSPLGQTNSPLH
>TRBV24-1|TRBJ1-2|15|-
ATSDSTGQGANYGYT
>TRBV19|TRBJ2-2|14|-
ASSQLVGRGTGELF
>TRBV14|TRBJ2-7|11|-
ASSRMDRPEQY